A selection of T cell receptor beta chains follows, all from one sample in a study of a mutant IDH1 vaccine in newly diagnosed glioma. Assay: immunoSEQ multiplex PCR; the TCRdb copy retains only in-frame clones and omits some. The sample lists some 52,000 clones; more than 85% were seen once. Antigen specificity for these receptors is unknown. The material sequenced was PBMCs, taken from a glioma patient whose treatment included an IDH1 peptide vaccine. These receptors all stem from a man aged 50-60 years with glioma. Each CDR3 is given with its conserved first and last residue. A D gene is named only where the DNA matches it firmly. The size entry is marked missing in some rows and otherwise reads once, few, many or a size class.

v_gene	abundance	j_gene	d_gene	CDR3aa	CDR3nt
TRBV10-1	NA	TRBJ2-7	TRBD1	CASSGTGAGEQYF	TGCGCCAGCAGCGGGACAGGGGCGGGAGAGCAGTACTTC
TRBV7-2	NA	TRBJ2-4	TRBD2	CASSDGVAGYIAKNIQYF	TGTGCCAGCAGCGACGGGGTAGCGGGATATATAGCCAAAAACATTCAGTACTTC
TRBV6-1	NA	TRBJ2-1	NA	CASSVLGGAPNEQFF	TGTGCCAGCAGCGTACTGGGCGGGGCACCCAATGAGCAGTTCTTC
TRBV5-1	NA	TRBJ1-4	NA	CASSLRGTNEKLFF	TGCGCCAGCAGCTTGAGAGGGACTAATGAAAAACTGTTTTTT
TRBV10-3	NA	TRBJ1-4	TRBD1	CAISELSRDREEKLFF	TGTGCCATCAGTGAGTTGTCGAGAGACAGGGAGGAAAAACTGTTTTTT
TRBV28	NA	TRBJ1-2	TRBD1	CASSTGGYYGYTF	TGTGCCAGCTCGACAGGGGGCTACTATGGCTACACCTTC
TRBV2	NA	TRBJ1-3	TRBD1	CASSEGTGNSGNTIYF	TGTGCCAGCAGTGAAGGGACAGGGAACTCTGGAAACACCATATATTTT
TRBV28	NA	TRBJ2-1	NA	CASSSQGSYNEQFF	TGTGCCAGCAGCTCCCAGGGCTCCTACAATGAGCAGTTCTTC
TRBV7-2	NA	TRBJ1-6	NA	CASSPKGGGGGIINSPLHF	TGTGCCAGCAGCCCAAAGGGGGGTGGCGGGGGAATTATTAATTCACCCCTCCACTTT
TRBV7-6	NA	TRBJ1-3	TRBD1	CASSPRGQGNTIYF	TGTGCCAGCAGCCCGAGGGGGCAGGGAAACACCATATATTTT
TRBV10-2	NA	TRBJ1-2	TRBD1	CASSDWGQGTADYGYTF	TGCGCCAGCAGTGATTGGGGACAGGGTACGGCGGACTATGGCTACACCTTC
TRBV28	NA	TRBJ2-2	TRBD2	CATQLAGDAGELFF	TGTGCCACCCAATTAGCGGGAGATGCCGGGGAGCTGTTTTTT
TRBV4-2	NA	TRBJ2-7	TRBD1	CASSRSQPGQGNSYEQYF	TGTGCCAGCAGCCGTTCACAACCGGGACAGGGGAATTCCTACGAGCAGTACTTC
TRBV28	once	TRBJ1-3	TRBD1	CASSLGQGLKWYF	TGTGCCAGCAGTCTCGGACAGGGGTTAAAGTGGTATTTT
TRBV15	NA	TRBJ2-7	NA	CATSRGAGYYEQYF	TGTGCCACCAGCAGAGGCGCAGGCTACTACGAGCAGTACTTC
TRBV2	NA	TRBJ1-3	NA	CARKGSGNTIYF	TGTGCCAGGAAGGGCTCTGGAAACACCATATATTTT
TRBV5-4	NA	TRBJ1-1	NA	CASSLADLNTEAFF	TGTGCCAGCAGCTTGGCCGATTTGAACACTGAAGCTTTCTTT
TRBV10-3	NA	TRBJ1-5	NA	CAISPEGNSNQPQHF	TGTGCCATCAGTCCAGAGGGGAATAGCAATCAGCCCCAGCATTTT
TRBV6-1	NA	TRBJ1-3	NA	CASNSGTPGNTIYF	TGTGCCAGCAACTCCGGGACACCCGGAAACACCATATATTTT
TRBV9	NA	TRBJ2-3	TRBD2	CASSPPGLPTDTQYF	TGTGCCAGCAGCCCTCCGGGACTACCGACAGATACGCAGTATTTT
TRBV5-1	NA	TRBJ2-7	TRBD2	CASSLASGAYEQYF	TGCGCCAGCAGCTTGGCTAGCGGGGCCTACGAGCAGTACTTC
TRBV15	NA	TRBJ1-5	TRBD1	CATSRDGQENQPQHF	TGTGCCACCAGCAGAGACGGACAGGAAAATCAGCCCCAGCATTTT
TRBV18	NA	TRBJ2-7	NA	CASSPSGLAYEQYF	TGTGCCAGCTCACCTTCAGGGTTGGCCTACGAGCAGTACTTC
TRBV4-1	NA	TRBJ1-3	TRBD1	CASSQDLTGENTIYF	TGCGCCAGCAGCCAAGATCTGACAGGGGAAAACACCATATATTTT
TRBV28	NA	TRBJ1-2	TRBD1	CASSSPGTVYLYGYTF	TGTGCCAGCAGTTCCCCGGGGACAGTATATCTCTATGGCTACACCTTC
TRBV10-3	NA	TRBJ2-7	NA	CAISDEMGLYEQYF	TGTGCCATCAGTGATGAAATGGGGCTATACGAGCAGTACTTC
TRBV9	NA	TRBJ2-1	TRBD2	CASTPSAGSVDEQFF	TGTGCCAGCACTCCCTCAGCGGGATCTGTAGATGAGCAGTTCTTC
TRBV19	NA	TRBJ2-3	NA	CASSQTPSTDTQYF	TGTGCCAGTAGCCAAACTCCTAGCACAGATACGCAGTATTTT
TRBV15	NA	TRBJ2-2	NA	CATSRDRAPGELFF	TGTGCCACCAGCAGAGACAGGGCTCCCGGGGAGCTGTTTTTT
TRBV7-9	NA	TRBJ1-1	NA	CASTPQGINTEAFF	TGTGCCAGCACCCCCCAGGGGATTAACACTGAAGCTTTCTTT
TRBV27	NA	TRBJ1-2	NA	CASSLTDTHYGYTF	TGTGCCAGCAGTTTAACGGACACTCACTATGGCTACACCTTC
TRBV30	NA	TRBJ1-2	TRBD1	CAWSPDREYGYTF	TGTGCCTGGAGCCCGGACAGGGAGTATGGCTACACCTTC
TRBV7-9	NA	TRBJ2-7	NA	CASSLHYEQYF	TGTGCCAGCAGCTTACACTACGAGCAGTACTTC
TRBV7-9	few	TRBJ1-1	NA	CASSPLRGKEAFF	TGTGCCAGCAGCCCGCTGAGAGGAAAAGAAGCTTTCTTT
TRBV10-3	NA	TRBJ2-7	TRBD2	CAISKSSGGSYEQYF	TGTGCCATCAGTAAATCTAGCGGGGGCTCCTACGAGCAGTACTTC
TRBV19	NA	TRBJ2-3	TRBD2	CAAGAGGMRTDTQYF	TGTGCCGCCGGAGCGGGGGGGATGCGCACAGATACGCAGTATTTT
TRBV5-1	NA	TRBJ2-5	NA	CASSLRGAPGETQYF	TGCGCCAGCAGCTTACGGGGGGCCCCCGGTGAGACCCAGTACTTC
TRBV7-9	NA	TRBJ2-1	NA	CASSSTSLPSYNEQFF	TGTGCCAGCAGCTCAACTAGCCTTCCCTCCTACAATGAGCAGTTCTTC
TRBV10-2	NA	TRBJ2-7	TRBD2	CASSEPGTSGSSYEQYF	TGCGCCAGCAGTGAGCCGGGGACTAGCGGGAGCTCCTACGAGCAGTACTTC
TRBV6-6	NA	TRBJ2-1	TRBD1	CASSKPGQGENEQFF	TGTGCCAGCAGTAAGCCGGGACAGGGAGAAAATGAGCAGTTCTTC
TRBV4-1	NA	TRBJ2-7	TRBD2	CASSQGLADYEQYF	TGCGCCAGCAGCCAGGGACTAGCGGACTACGAGCAGTACTTC
TRBV14	NA	TRBJ1-1	NA	CASSGRGGYTEAFF	TGTGCCAGCAGCGGCCGAGGGGGGTACACTGAAGCTTTCTTT
TRBV15	NA	TRBJ2-2	NA	CATSRGPFMDTGELFF	TGTGCCACCAGCAGAGGTCCCTTCATGGACACCGGGGAGCTGTTTTTT
TRBV28	NA	TRBJ1-3	NA	CASSFPPNTIYF	TGTGCCAGCAGTTTCCCACCAAACACCATATATTTT
TRBV4-1	NA	TRBJ1-5	TRBD1	CASSRTSPAQGAAGYQPQHF	TGCGCCAGCAGCCGTACCTCACCCGCACAGGGGGCAGCGGGGTACCAGCCCCAGCATTTT
TRBV5-1	NA	TRBJ2-3	NA	CASSLALSGTDTQYF	TGCGCCAGCAGCTTGGCCCTGAGCGGCACAGATACGCAGTATTTT
TRBV9	NA	TRBJ1-1	NA	CASSARQSDYSNTEAFF	TGTGCCAGCAGCGCCCGGCAGAGTGATTATTCGAACACTGAAGCTTTCTTT
TRBV5-1	NA	TRBJ2-1	TRBD1	CASKQTGGSYNEQFF	TGCGCCAGCAAACAGACAGGGGGCTCCTACAATGAGCAGTTCTTC
TRBV7-9	once	TRBJ2-7	NA	CASSSIRYEQYF	TGTGCCAGCAGCTCGATCCGGTACGAGCAGTACTTC
TRBV29-1	NA	TRBJ1-1	TRBD1	CSGGQGGYSEAFF	TGCAGCGGAGGACAGGGTGGGTACTCTGAAGCTTTCTTT
TRBV19	NA	TRBJ1-4	NA	CASSSRPTTNEKLFF	TGTGCCAGTAGTAGTAGACCAACAACTAATGAAAAACTGTTTTTT
TRBV19	NA	TRBJ1-1	TRBD1	CASGTGSVTEAFF	TGTGCCTCCGGGACAGGGAGTGTAACTGAAGCTTTCTTT